These 8 T cell receptor beta chains were sequenced from one sample in a study of beta chain features in type 1 diabetes. These receptors have no identified antigens. The whole isolated RNA underwent reverse transcription, so sequencing captured expressed TCRB transcripts. Libraries were prepared by immunoSEQ multiplex PCR; TCRdb keeps only in-frame clonotypes and omits some of them. The table lists some 350,000 clones, 9.6% of them singletons, with about 0.6% in the top ten. Study-level points and caveats: People with Type 1 diabetes carried modestly yet significantly shorter TCRB CDR3s in all four CD4+ subsets.

Sequencing input: central memory CD4+ T cells from blood. The source is a man aged 25 to 40 with type 1 diabetes.

In its sample, this clone was seen a few times. The V call is TRBV5-5, the J call TRBJ1-5; D unresolved. The V end lost 4 bases, the J end lost 5 bases, and 10 bases lay between the germline ends. This CDR3 region has 13 residues. CDR1 SGHKS and CDR2 YYEKEE come from the germline V gene (reference sequence). In nucleotides, the CDR3 is TGTGCCAGCAGCCCTGCGCGGGATCAGCCCCAGCATTTT. Amino acids: CASSPARDQPQHF. Filled out from reference TRBV5-5 and TRBJ1-5, the complete variable domain reads DAGVTQSPTHLIKTRGQQVTLRCSPISGHKSVSWYQQVLGQGPQFIFQYYEKEERGRGNFPDRFSARQFPNYSSELNVNALLLGDSALYLCASSPARDQPQHFGDGTRLSIL.

This clone has a handful of counts. The rearrangement joins TRBV7-2 to TRBJ1-5; 9 bases are shared with TRBD1. The CDR3 is 16 residues long. Germline V lookup: CDR1 SGHTA, CDR2 FQGNSA. V lost 2 bases to trimming and J lost 3 bases; unmatched junction nucleotides: 5. The CDR3 coding sequence is TGTGCCAGCAGCTTAACCGGGACAGGGTACAATCAGCCCCAGCATTTT. Translating it yields CASSLTGTGYNQPQHF. Complete variable domain (other parts from reference TRBV7-2 and TRBJ1-5): GAGVSQSPSNKVTEKGKDVELRCDPISGHTALYWYRQSLGQGLEFLIYFQGNSAPDKSGLPSDRFSAERTGGSVSTLTIQRTQQEDSAVYLCASSLTGTGYNQPQHFGDGTRLSIL.

The V and J genes are TRBV18 and TRBJ2-5; a possible D gene is TRBD1 (6 bases). This CDR3 is built from 13 residues. Between the trimmed V and J ends, which lost 3 bases and 5 bases, there was a span of 10 bases. Germline lookup yields CDR1 KGHSH and CDR2 LQKENI. CDR3 DNA: TGTGCCAGCTCACCGACAGGTACCGAGACCCAGTACTTC. Its translation is CASSPTGTETQYF.

This clone was detected ten times or more. This chain links TRBV6-6 with TRBJ1-3, with D tentatively TRBD1 (5 bases). Germline CDR1 and CDR2: MNHNY and SVGAGI (reference sequence). This CDR3 region has 13 residues. V lost 5 bases to trimming and J lost 3 bases, with 8 bases between them. The CDR3 loop reads CASSQGYGNTIYF. CDR3 in DNA: TGTGCCAGCAGTCAGGGATATGGAAACACCATATATTTT.

J is TRBJ1-2 and V is TRBV7-2; TRBD1 is a possible D gene (5 bases). CDR3 length equals 13 residues. V lost 6 bases and J lost 3, with 11 bases in between. Germline CDR1 and CDR2: SGHTA and FQGNSA. The CDR3 sequence: CASRYQGDYGYTF. The DNA for the CDR3 is TGTGCCAGCAGGTATCAGGGCGACTATGGCTACACCTTC.

V usage is TRBV5-5 and J usage is TRBJ2-7; D ambiguous. Germline loops: CDR1 SGHKS, CDR2 YYEKEE (reference sequence). Trimming took off 2 bases at V and 5 bases at J, with 8 bases between the two ends. CDR3 length: 12 residues. CDR3 amino acids: CASSFARNEQYF. CDR3 bases: TGTGCCAGCAGCTTCGCTAGAAACGAGCAGTACTTC.

The chain recombines TRBV29-1 with TRBJ1-4, with 9 nucleotides matching TRBD1. J was trimmed by 5 bases and V by 4 bases; bases with no gene match: 2. The germline V gene encodes CDR1 SQVTM and CDR2 ANQGSEA. The CDR3 contains 13 residues. The DNA for the CDR3 is TGCAGCGTTGGGGACAGGGCGAATGAAAAACTGTTTTTT. Translation gives CSVGDRANEKLFF.

This clone was recorded at least ten times. This chain links TRBV6-6 with TRBJ1-1; TRBD1 aligns across 9 bases. The CDR3 runs to 14 residues. Germline CDR1 MNHNY, CDR2 SVGAGI (reference sequence). V lost 7 bases to trimming and J lost 4 bases; unmatched junction nucleotides: 7. CDR3 DNA sequence: TGTGCCAGCACCCAACAGGGGGCCGGCACTGAAGCTTTCTTT. Protein sequence: CASTQQGAGTEAFF.